This T cell receptor (beta chain) is drawn from a study of cytomegalovirus exposure and HLA in healthy donors. Study-wide context: In an earlier analysis, 95 million to 130 million unique TCR beta sequences were found from some 170 million T cells.

Overall study findings and caveats: Trimming of TCR beta V- and J-genes showed a link, identified in a later analysis, to a missense DCLRE1C variant.

In the case of this clone: Its antigen is currently unknown.

There are 15 residues in the CDR3. Deletions cut 1 base from V and 6 bases from J, with 13 bases between. Per germline, CDR1 SGHRS and CDR2 YFSETQ. In the PCR, 60 Vbeta and 13 Jbeta primers were used. TCRdb's copy holds only in-frame clones and misses some; the assay was immunoSEQ multiplex PCR. Among around 90,000 clones listed, 55% to 65% were seen once. The sample consisted of PBMCs. This TCR derives from a human donor in good health. The chain recombines TRBV5-1 with TRBJ1-4; D is possibly TRBD1 (6 bases). The CDR3 DNA is TGCGCCAGCAGCTTGTTCAGGGGCCCAGATGAAAAACTGTTTTTT. Its protein product is CASSLFRGPDEKLFF.